This T cell receptor beta chain came from a study of cytotoxic CD8 clonotypes in ibrutinib-treated CLL. Study summary: Partial response was seen in approximately 24 patients and complete response in 2; after median around 72 months, about 14 stayed remitted, approximately twelve progressed. General study points: The study found public clonotypes uncommon, contracting or stable on treatment. Baseline levels of clonality went above those of age-matched healthy donors and moved with circulating CD8+ T-cell counts. Clonality showed a rise at ibrutinib response that reversed toward baseline at progression.

On this clone: Its specificity is unknown.

The assay was immunoSEQ multiplex PCR, and TCRdb's table has in-frame clones only and misses some. The repertoire holds some 150,000 clones, with around 77% as singletons. V lost 3 bases, J lost 8 bases, and 13 bases lay in between. CDR1 is KGHSH and CDR2 is LQKENI in the germline V gene. CDR3 length: 14 residues. The sample was PBMCs, taken after 12 months of ibrutinib treatment. The sequence was obtained from a human donor with chronic lymphocytic leukemia. The gene calls are TRBV18 and TRBJ1-4; D is perhaps TRBD1 (5 bases). The CDR3 DNA sequence: TGTGCCAGCTCACCCCGGGGGTTCGAGGAAAAACTGTTTTTT. This translates into CASSPRGFEEKLFF.